The 9 T cell receptor beta chains below come from one sample, sequenced in a study of T cell responses to AZD1222 COVID-19 vaccine. Repertoires were generated with immunoSEQ multiplex PCR, while TCRdb's copy carries only in-frame clones and drops some. Of around 160,000 clones detected, about 93% appear once; the ten largest clones hold less than 2%. The specimen was peripheral blood, collected on day 0 of AZD1222 vaccination. Receptor source: an adult in good health.

The chain links TRBV19 to TRBJ1-5, with TRBD1 matching over 8 bases. CDR3 size: 16 residues. Germline assignment: CDR1 LNHDA and CDR2 SQIVND (reference sequence). V trimming: 6 bases; J trimming: 0 bases; junction bases outside the gene matches: 7. The CDR3 DNA is TGTGCCAGTAGGAAAAGACAGGGGTATAGCAATCAGCCCCAGCATTTT. The encoded protein is CASRKRQGYSNQPQHF.

The chain joins TRBV7-9 to TRBJ1-2, with D unresolved. This CDR3 is built from 13 residues. Germline lookup yields CDR1 SEHNR and CDR2 FQNEAQ (reference sequence). Trimming cost V 5 bases and J 4 bases, with 11 bases left between them. The CDR3, as DNA: TGTGCCAGCAGCCCCCGTTCGGTCTATGGCTACACCTTC. It codes for CASSPRSVYGYTF.

The chain links TRBV5-1 to TRBJ2-1; D not resolved. CDR1 SGHRS and CDR2 YFSETQ come from the germline V gene. Trimming shortened V by 4 bases and J by 2 bases, and 13 bases separated the two germline ends. The length of the CDR3 is 15 residues. CDR3 coding DNA: TGCGCCAGCAGCCCTAACGGGTTCCCCTACAATGAGCAGTTCTTC. Translation: CASSPNGFPYNEQFF.

The chain carries TRBV18 and TRBJ2-2, with D hard to call. CDR3 length: 17 amino acids. The ends were cut back, 3 bases at V and 4 bases at J, with 18 bases in the middle. CDR1 is KGHSH, CDR2 LQKENI, per germline. As DNA, the CDR3 is TGTGCCAGCTCACCTTTGACCCTTACTACGGGCACCGGGGAGCTGTTTTTT. Its translation is CASSPLTLTTGTGELFF.

The chain carries TRBV7-3 and TRBJ2-3; 7 nucleotides match TRBD1. The CDR3 totals 15 residues. Germline V gives CDR1 SGHTA, CDR2 FQGTGA. The V segment lost 2 bases and the J segment 2 bases; nucleotides outside the gene matches: 4. The CDR3 bases are TGTGCCAGCAGCTTATGGGGACAGTTCACAGATACGCAGTATTTT. Translation: CASSLWGQFTDTQYF.

The chain is built from TRBV21-1 and TRBJ2-7; the table assigns TRBD2, which was not confirmed against the DNA. TRBV21-1 is recorded as a pseudogene. The CDR3 contains 15 residues. CDR3 sequence (DNA): TGTGCCAGCAGCAAGGGACTAGCGCGTTCCTACGAGCAGTACTTC. Protein: CASSKGLARSYEQYF.

This rearrangement joins TRBV27 to TRBJ1-6; D remains unclear. V was clipped by 2 bases and J by 10 bases, with 9 bases between them. Germline CDR1 MNHEY, CDR2 SMNVEV (reference sequence). The CDR3 contains 13 residues. DNA of the CDR3: TGTGCCAGCAGTTTAAGGGTTTGGTCACCCCTCCACTTT. Translated: CASSLRVWSPLHF.

The J gene is TRBJ1-2, the V gene TRBV4-2, with TRBD1 as a possible D gene (6 bases). V was pared by 0 bases and J by 4 bases, with 12 bases between. Germline CDR1 is LGHNA and CDR2 is YNFKEQ. This CDR3 has 15 amino acids. The CDR3 sequence: CASSQELGGGYGYTF. CDR3 DNA sequence: TGTGCCAGCAGCCAAGAGTTGGGAGGGGGCTATGGCTACACCTTC.

This chain uses TRBV5-1 with TRBJ1-4; perhaps TRBD1 as D (5 bases). V gave up 0 bases and J gave up 8 bases, with 14 bases separating them. This CDR3 spans 15 amino acids. CDR1 is SGHRS, CDR2 YFSETQ, per germline. The CDR3 reads CASSLAAAGSEKLFF. The CDR3 coding sequence is TGCGCCAGCAGCTTGGCGGCTGCAGGGTCGGAAAAACTGTTTTTT.